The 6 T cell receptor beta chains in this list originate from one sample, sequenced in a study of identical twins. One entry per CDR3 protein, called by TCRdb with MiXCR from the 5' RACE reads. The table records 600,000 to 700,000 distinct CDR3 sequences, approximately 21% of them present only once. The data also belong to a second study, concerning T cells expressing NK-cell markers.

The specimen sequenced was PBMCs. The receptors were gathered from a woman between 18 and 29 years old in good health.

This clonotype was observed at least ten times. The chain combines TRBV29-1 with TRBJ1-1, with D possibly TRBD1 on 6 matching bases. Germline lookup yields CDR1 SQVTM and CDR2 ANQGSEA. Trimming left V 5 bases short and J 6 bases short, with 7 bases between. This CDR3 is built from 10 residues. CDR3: CSVRTAEAFF. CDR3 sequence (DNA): TGCAGCGTTCGGACAGCTGAAGCTTTCTTT.

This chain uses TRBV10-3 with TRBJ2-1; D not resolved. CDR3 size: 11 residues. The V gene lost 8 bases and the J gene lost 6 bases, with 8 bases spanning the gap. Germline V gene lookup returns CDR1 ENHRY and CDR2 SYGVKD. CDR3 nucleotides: TGTGCCATCCGGACCATCAATGAGCAGTTCTTC. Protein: CAIRTINEQFF.

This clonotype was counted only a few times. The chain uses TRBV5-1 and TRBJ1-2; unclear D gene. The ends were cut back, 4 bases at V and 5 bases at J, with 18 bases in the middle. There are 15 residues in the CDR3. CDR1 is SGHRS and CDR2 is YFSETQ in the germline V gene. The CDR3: CASSTDGRSLYGYTF. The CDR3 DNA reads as TGCGCCAGCAGCACTGACGGTCGCAGTCTGTATGGCTACACCTTC.

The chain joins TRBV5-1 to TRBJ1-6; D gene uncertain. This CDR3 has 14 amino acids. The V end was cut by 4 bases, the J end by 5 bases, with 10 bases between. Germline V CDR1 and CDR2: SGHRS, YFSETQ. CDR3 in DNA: TGCGCCAGCAGCCCGCGCCCCGATAATTCACCCCTCCACTTT. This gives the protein CASSPRPDNSPLHF.

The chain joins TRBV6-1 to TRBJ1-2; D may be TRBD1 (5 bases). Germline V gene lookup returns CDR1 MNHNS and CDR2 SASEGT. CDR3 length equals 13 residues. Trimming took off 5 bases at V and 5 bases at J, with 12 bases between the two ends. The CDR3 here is CASSPPGTYGYTF. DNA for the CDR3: TGTGCCAGCAGTCCCCCCGGGACTTATGGCTACACCTTC.

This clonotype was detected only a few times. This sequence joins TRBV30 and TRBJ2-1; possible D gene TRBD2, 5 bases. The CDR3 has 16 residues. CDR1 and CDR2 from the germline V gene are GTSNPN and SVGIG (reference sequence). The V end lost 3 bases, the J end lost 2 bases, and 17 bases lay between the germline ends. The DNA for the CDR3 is TGTGCCTGGAGCGCGATCATCGGGAAGCCCTACAATGAGCAGTTCTTC. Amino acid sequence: CAWSAIIGKPYNEQFF.